One and the same sample provided the 10 T cell receptor beta chains below, sequenced in a study of blood T cell repertoires in COVID-19. TCRdb's copy holds only in-frame clones and misses some; the assay was immunoSEQ multiplex PCR. The table shows 50,000 to 70,000 clones, with 76% occurring only once. Sequenced sample: peripheral blood. These receptors all come from a man aged 50 or older with active or convalescent COVID-19.

The chain recombines TRBV2 with TRBJ1-2; D is undetermined. This CDR3 has 10 residues. Looked up from germline, CDR1 is SNHLY and CDR2 is FYNNEI. V was trimmed by 9 bases and J by 5 bases, leaving 7 bases between them. The CDR3: CARQVYGYTF. CDR3 DNA sequence: TGTGCCAGACAAGTTTATGGCTACACCTTC.

The chain has TRBV7-2 and TRBJ2-1, with TRBD2 as a possible D gene (5 bases). Per the germline V gene, CDR1 is SGHTA and CDR2 is FQGNSA. This CDR3 has 14 residues. The ends were cut back, 4 bases at V and 6 bases at J, with 13 bases in the middle. Here the CDR3 DNA reads TGTGCCAGCAGCTCCGTACTAGTAACCAATGAGCAGTTCTTC. This gives the protein CASSSVLVTNEQFF.

The chain joins TRBV6-5 to TRBJ2-7; D remains unclear. The germline gives CDR1 MNHEY, CDR2 SVGAGI. Trimming stripped 6 bases from V and 5 bases from J, with 17 bases between. The CDR3 has 14 residues. The chain's CDR3 is CASSPPTSRNEQYF. The CDR3 DNA is TGTGCCAGCAGCCCACCGACTTCCCGAAACGAGCAGTACTTC.

The rearrangement uses TRBV5-5 and TRBJ2-7, with 11 bases identical to TRBD1. CDR1 and CDR2 (germline): SGHKS, YYEKEE (reference sequence). The CDR3 runs 15 residues. V gave up 0 bases and J gave up 3 bases; unmatched junction bases: 2. The CDR3 region has the DNA TGTGCCAGCAGCTTGGGTGGGACAGGGGGCTACGAGCAGTACTTC. Translation gives CASSLGGTGGYEQYF.

The chain combines TRBV9 with TRBJ1-1; D may be TRBD1 (6 bases). The germline gives CDR1 SGDLS, CDR2 YYNGEE. V lost 7 bases and J lost 0, with 10 bases in between. This CDR3 has 13 amino acids. CDR3 nucleotides: TGTGCCAGCGCGCAGGGGATGAACACTGAAGCTTTCTTT. Amino acids: CASAQGMNTEAFF.

The chain couples TRBV3-1 (or the pseudogene TRBV3-2) to TRBJ2-3; D ambiguous. The CDR3 contains 15 residues. Germline V gene sequence: CDR1 LGHDT, CDR2 YNNKEL (reference sequence). V was cut by 1 base and J by 5 bases, with 13 bases left in between. The CDR3 DNA sequence: TGTGCCAGCAGCCAAGCAAGCAGACAAGAAGATACGCAGTATTTT. This gives the protein CASSQASRQEDTQYF.

The chain links TRBV28 to TRBJ2-7; tentatively, D is TRBD2 (6 bases). Germline loops: CDR1 MDHEN, CDR2 SYDVKM. The CDR3 extends over 12 amino acids. The V end lost 3 bases, the J end lost 7 bases, and 10 bases lay between the germline ends. CDR3 sequence: CASSFGGWEQYF. The CDR3 DNA reads TGTGCCAGCAGTTTTGGGGGGTGGGAGCAGTACTTC.

This clone has only a few counts. V is TRBV5-1 and J is TRBJ2-5, with D perhaps TRBD2 (6 bases). The CDR3 spans 15 residues. With 0 bases removed from V and 5 bases from J, the gap between germline ends came to 14 bases. CDR1 is SGHRS and CDR2 is YFSETQ in the germline V gene. In nucleotides, the CDR3 is TGCGCCAGCAGCTTGGAACGGGGGTTGGAGGAGACCCAGTACTTC. Protein: CASSLERGLEETQYF.

This clone was observed a single time. The V and J genes are TRBV7-9 and TRBJ2-7; D might be TRBD1 (6 bases). Per the germline V gene, CDR1 is SEHNR and CDR2 is FQNEAQ (reference sequence). The CDR3 extends over 13 amino acids. V gave up 5 bases and J gave up 4 bases, with 12 bases separating them. Here the CDR3 reads CASSPDSIYEQYF. The CDR3 DNA reads TGTGCCAGCAGCCCGGACAGTATTTACGAGCAGTACTTC.

This sequence joins TRBV19 and TRBJ1-1; 9 bases are a match to TRBD1. Losses at the gene ends were 2 bases for V and 3 bases for J; bases not matched to a gene: 1. CDR1 is LNHDA and CDR2 is SQIVND in the germline V gene (reference sequence). This CDR3 has 14 amino acids. This chain's CDR3 is CASSIRQGDTEAFF. In DNA, the CDR3 is TGTGCCAGTAGTATAAGACAGGGGGACACTGAAGCTTTCTTT.